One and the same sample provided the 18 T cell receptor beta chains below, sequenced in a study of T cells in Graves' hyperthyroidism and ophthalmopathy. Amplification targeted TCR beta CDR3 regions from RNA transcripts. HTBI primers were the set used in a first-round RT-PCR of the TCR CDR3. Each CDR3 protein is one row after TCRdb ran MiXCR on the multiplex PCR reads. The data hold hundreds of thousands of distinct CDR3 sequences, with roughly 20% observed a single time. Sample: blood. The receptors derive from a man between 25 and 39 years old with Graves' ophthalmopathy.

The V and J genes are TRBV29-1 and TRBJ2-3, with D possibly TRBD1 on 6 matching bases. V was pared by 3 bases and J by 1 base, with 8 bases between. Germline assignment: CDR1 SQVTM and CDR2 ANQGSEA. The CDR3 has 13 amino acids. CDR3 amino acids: CSVDHRGTDTQYF. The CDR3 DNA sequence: TGCAGCGTTGATCACAGGGGCACAGATACGCAGTATTTT.

This chain's CDR3 is CSVDRLSEAFF. CDR3 nucleotide sequence: TGCAGCGTTGACAGGCTATCTGAAGCTTTCTTT. The chain employs TRBV29-1 and TRBJ1-1; D unresolved. The CDR3 runs 11 residues. V was shortened by 3 bases and J by 6 bases, with 8 bases between the two germline ends. The germline V gene has CDR1 SQVTM and CDR2 ANQGSEA.

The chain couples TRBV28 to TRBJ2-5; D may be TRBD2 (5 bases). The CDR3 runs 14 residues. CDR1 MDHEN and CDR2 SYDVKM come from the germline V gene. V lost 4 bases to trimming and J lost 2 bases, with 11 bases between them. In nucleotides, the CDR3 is TGTGCCAGCAGTTCGTTCCTAGCACAAGAGACCCAGTACTTC. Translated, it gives CASSSFLAQETQYF.

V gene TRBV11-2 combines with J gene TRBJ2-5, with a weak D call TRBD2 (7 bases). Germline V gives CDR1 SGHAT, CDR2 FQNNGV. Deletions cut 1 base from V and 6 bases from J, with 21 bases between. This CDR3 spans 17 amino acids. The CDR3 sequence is CASSLGVGGGSWKTQYF. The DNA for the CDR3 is TGTGCCAGCAGCTTAGGAGTAGGCGGGGGCTCCTGGAAGACCCAGTACTTC. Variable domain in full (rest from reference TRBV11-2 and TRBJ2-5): EAGVAQSPRYKIIEKRQSVAFWCNPISGHATLYWYQQILGQGPKLLIQFQNNGVVDDSQLPKDRFSAERLKGVDSTLKIQPAKLEDSAVYLCASSLGVGGGSWKTQYFGPGTRLLVL.

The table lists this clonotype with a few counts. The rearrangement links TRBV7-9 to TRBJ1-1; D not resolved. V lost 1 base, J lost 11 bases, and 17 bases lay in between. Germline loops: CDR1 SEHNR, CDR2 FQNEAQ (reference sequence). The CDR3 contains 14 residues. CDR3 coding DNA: TGTGCCAGCAGCTTAGACTTCTTGGAGCGGGTTGCTTTCTTT. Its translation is CASSLDFLERVAFF.

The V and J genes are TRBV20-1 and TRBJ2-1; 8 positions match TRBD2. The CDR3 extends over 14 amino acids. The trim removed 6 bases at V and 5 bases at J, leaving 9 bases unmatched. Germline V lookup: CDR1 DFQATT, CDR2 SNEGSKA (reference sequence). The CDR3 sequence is CSAQFGGVDNEQFF. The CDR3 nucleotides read TGCAGTGCCCAGTTCGGGGGGGTGGACAATGAGCAGTTCTTC.

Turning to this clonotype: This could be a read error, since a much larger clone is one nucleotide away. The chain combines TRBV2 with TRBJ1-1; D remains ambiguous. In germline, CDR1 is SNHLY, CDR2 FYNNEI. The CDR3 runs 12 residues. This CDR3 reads CASPSSNTETFF. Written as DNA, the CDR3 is TGTGCCAGCCCCTCCTCGAACACTGAAACTTTCTTT.

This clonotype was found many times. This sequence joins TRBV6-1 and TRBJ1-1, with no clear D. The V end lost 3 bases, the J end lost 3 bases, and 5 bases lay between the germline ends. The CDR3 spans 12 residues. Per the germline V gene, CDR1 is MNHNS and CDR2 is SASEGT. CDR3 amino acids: CASSDIHTEAFF. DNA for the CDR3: TGTGCCAGCAGTGACATTCACACTGAAGCTTTCTTT.

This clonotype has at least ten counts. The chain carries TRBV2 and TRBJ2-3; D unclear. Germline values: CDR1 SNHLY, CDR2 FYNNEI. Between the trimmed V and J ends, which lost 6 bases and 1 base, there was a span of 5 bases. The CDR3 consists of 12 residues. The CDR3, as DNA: TGTGCCAGCAGGGCCCGCACAGATACGCAGTATTTT. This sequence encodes CASRARTDTQYF. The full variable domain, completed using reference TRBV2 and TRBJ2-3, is EPEVTQTPSHQVTQMGQEVILRCVPISNHLYFYWYRQILGQKVEFLVSFYNNEISEKSEIFDDQFSVERPDGSNFTLKIRSTKLEDSAMYFCASRARTDTQYFGPGTRLTVL.

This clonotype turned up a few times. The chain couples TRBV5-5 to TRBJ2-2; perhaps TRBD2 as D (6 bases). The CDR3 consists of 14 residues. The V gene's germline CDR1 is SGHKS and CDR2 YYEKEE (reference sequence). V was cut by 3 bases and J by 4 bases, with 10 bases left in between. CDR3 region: CASSYHGGTGELFF. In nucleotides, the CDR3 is TGTGCCAGCAGCTACCACGGGGGCACCGGGGAGCTGTTTTTT.

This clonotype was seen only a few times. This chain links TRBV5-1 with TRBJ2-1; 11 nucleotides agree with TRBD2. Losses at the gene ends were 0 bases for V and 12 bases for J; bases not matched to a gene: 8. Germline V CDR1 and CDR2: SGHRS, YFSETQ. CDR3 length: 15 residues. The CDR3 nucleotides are TGCGCCAGCAGCTTGGGACTAGCGGGGTTTCAAGGGCAGTTCTTC. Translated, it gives CASSLGLAGFQGQFF.

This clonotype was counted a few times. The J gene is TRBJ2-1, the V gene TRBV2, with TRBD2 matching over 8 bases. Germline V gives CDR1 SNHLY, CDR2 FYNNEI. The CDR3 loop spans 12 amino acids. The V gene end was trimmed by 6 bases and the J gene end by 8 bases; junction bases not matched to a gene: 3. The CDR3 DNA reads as TGTGCCAGCAGGCAGACTAGCGATGAGCAGTTCTTC. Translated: CASRQTSDEQFF.

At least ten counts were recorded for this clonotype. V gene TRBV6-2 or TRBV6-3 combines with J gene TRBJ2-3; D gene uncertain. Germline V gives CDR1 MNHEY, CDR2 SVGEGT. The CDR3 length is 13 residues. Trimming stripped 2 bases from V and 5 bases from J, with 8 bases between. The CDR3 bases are TGTGCCAGCAGTTACCCATCGGGAGATACGCAGTATTTT. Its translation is CASSYPSGDTQYF.

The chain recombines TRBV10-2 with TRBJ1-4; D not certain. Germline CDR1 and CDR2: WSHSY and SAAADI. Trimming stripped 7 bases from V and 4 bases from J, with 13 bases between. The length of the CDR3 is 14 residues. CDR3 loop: CASKERERNEKLFF. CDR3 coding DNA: TGCGCCAGCAAAGAACGCGAGCGTAATGAAAAACTGTTTTTT.

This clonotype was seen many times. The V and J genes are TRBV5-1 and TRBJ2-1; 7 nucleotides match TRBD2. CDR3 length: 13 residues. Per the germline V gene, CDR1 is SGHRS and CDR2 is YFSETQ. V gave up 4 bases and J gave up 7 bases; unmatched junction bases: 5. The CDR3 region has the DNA TGCGCCAGCAGCCCAAGACTAGCAAATGAGCAGTTCTTC. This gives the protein CASSPRLANEQFF.

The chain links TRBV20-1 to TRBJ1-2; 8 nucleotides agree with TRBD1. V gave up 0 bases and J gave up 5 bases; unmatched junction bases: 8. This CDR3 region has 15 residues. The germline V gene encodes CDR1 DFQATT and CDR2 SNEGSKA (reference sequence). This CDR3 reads CSARDAQGAGYGYTF. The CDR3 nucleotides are TGCAGTGCTAGAGATGCCCAGGGGGCGGGGTATGGCTACACCTTC.

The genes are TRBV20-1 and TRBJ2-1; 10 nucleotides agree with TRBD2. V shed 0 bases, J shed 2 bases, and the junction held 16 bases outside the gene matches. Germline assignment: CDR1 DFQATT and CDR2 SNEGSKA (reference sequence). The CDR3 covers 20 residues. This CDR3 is CSARDPPGLALHFTYNEQFF. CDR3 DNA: TGCAGTGCTAGAGACCCGCCGGGACTAGCGCTCCACTTTACCTACAATGAGCAGTTCTTC.

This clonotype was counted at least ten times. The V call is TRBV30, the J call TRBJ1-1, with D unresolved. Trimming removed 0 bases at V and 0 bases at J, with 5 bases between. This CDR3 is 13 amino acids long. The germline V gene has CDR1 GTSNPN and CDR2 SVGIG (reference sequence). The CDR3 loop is CAWSVTVNTEAFF. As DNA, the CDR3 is TGTGCCTGGAGTGTAACGGTGAACACTGAAGCTTTCTTT.